This note documents a single T cell receptor (beta chain) sequence. Antigen specificity is unknown. The sample comes from a study of cytomegalovirus exposure and HLA in healthy donors. For the study at large: Samples from HLA-typed donors yielded approximately 80 million unique TCRs in an early data release. Whole-study findings and limits: DRB1 showed the most TCR associations and HLA-C the fewest in a later analysis, as rates varied by HLA locus. Most TCR beta V segments were productive about 90% or about 30% of the time in an earlier analysis. Donor immune exposure was known only as CMV serostatus.

The primer mix had 60 Vbeta and 13 Jbeta primers. TCRdb's copy holds only in-frame clones and misses some; the assay was immunoSEQ multiplex PCR. The repertoire has roughly 180,000 clones, 75% to 85% of them found once; the top ten carry 1.4%. Germline lookup yields CDR1 LGHNA and CDR2 YNFKEQ. CDR3 size: 16 residues. V lost 7 bases, J lost 6 bases, and 22 bases lay in between. The specimen was PBMCs. The origin of this receptor is a woman aged 25 to 39 in good health and CMV-seropositive. This chain connects TRBV4-2 to TRBJ1-5; D uncertain. This CDR3 reads CASTDTRPLRSQPQHF. CDR3 in DNA: TGTGCCAGCACCGATACCCGGCCCCTAAGGAGTCAGCCCCAGCATTTT.